This T cell receptor beta chain was sequenced for a study of T-cell reconstitution after alpha-beta-depleted transplantation in children (dated by TCRdb to about 2016). In the study overall: Using TCR repertoire profiling, the study followed T-cell immune reconstitution in a quantitative way in children after TCRalphabeta/CD19-depleted allogeneic hematopoietic cell transplantation. The investigation overall reported the following: Over the following months the frequencies of hyperexpanded clones went down, and after one year T-cell counts and TCRbeta diversity were mostly credited to newly produced T cells. In some patients, the high TCRbeta diversity seen at day 60 was put down to recipient T cells and intrathymic progenitors that had survived conditioning. Apparently early alphabetaT-cell count recovery about two months after transplant reportedly relied on only several hundred rapidly expanded clones derived from non-depleted graft cells.

As regards this clonotype: Its specific antigen is unknown. No clone much larger than this one lies a single base away; base qualities are absent.

A distance of 20 bases separates the germline ends of V and J, which lose 5 bases and 9 bases respectively. CDR1 MNHEY and CDR2 SMNVEV are derived from the germline V gene (reference sequence). The CDR3 has 14 amino acids, counting the end cysteine and phenylalanine. The kept DNA is CDR3 alone, 42 bases in frame from the first base. The library was produced with PCR. TCRdb shows the sequencer as Illumina HiSeq 2500. TCR library preparation used molecular barcoding, with unique molecular identifiers applied to normalize quantification of the TCRbeta repertoire. The raw public data were reprocessed by TCRdb itself: fastp quality trimming at Q25, MiXCR clonotype calling, in-frame beta chains only. Each entry merges the rows of one CDR3 protein and shows their most common DNA and genes. This sample has under 400,000 distinct CDR3 sequences in its table, and approximately 20% of those were observed once. Clones ranked in the top ten supply approximately 11% of the sample.

Read against the paper, the sample's treatment or condition label means: allogeneic hematopoietic cell transplantation with graft depleted of TCRalphabeta T cells and CD19 B cells. Transplant recipients were children who received TCRalphabeta/CD19-depleted allogeneic hematopoietic cell grafts. The sequence is built from TRBV27 and TRBJ2-7; too little of a D gene remains to name it. The source was PBMCs, mostly from graft donor cells, collected 180 days after TCRalphabeta/CD19-depleted stem cell transplant. The sequence came from a male patient between 5 and 17 years old who had a stem cell transplant for acute lymphoblastic leukemia, so the T cells may come from the graft donor. Here is the DNA: TGTGCCAGCAGTCCCAAACGATCTGGGCCGACGCAGTACTTC. The resulting protein is CASSPKRSGPTQYF.